The 17 T cell receptor beta chains in this list originate from one sample, sequenced in a study of blood T cell repertoires in COVID-19. TCRdb's table, derived via immunoSEQ multiplex PCR, lists solely in-frame clones and lacks some. This table holds 150,000 to 200,000 clones, over 80% found once. Sequencing was carried out using peripheral blood. Receptor source: a woman between 50 and 59 years old with acute or convalescent COVID-19.

The rearrangement uses TRBV6-6 and TRBJ1-5; no definite D call. Germline V gene lookup returns CDR1 MNHNY and CDR2 SVGAGI (reference sequence). Trimming shortened V by 5 bases and J by 6 bases, and 17 bases separated the two germline ends. This CDR3 spans 15 amino acids. This CDR3 is CASSLGGGISQPQHF. Written as DNA, the CDR3 is TGTGCCAGCAGTCTCGGTGGAGGGATCAGTCAGCCCCAGCATTTT.

The CDR3 nucleotides read TGTGCCAGCAGGGAGCTAAATCAGCCCCAGCATTTT. Its translation is CASRELNQPQHF. The genes are TRBV2 and TRBJ1-5, with D hard to call. The ends were cut back, 6 bases at V and 4 bases at J, with 7 bases in the middle. This CDR3 has 12 residues. The V gene's germline CDR1 is SNHLY and CDR2 FYNNEI.

V gene TRBV4-1 combines with J gene TRBJ1-2; D unresolved. The CDR3 consists of 14 residues. The germline V gene has CDR1 MGHRA and CDR2 YSYEKL. V lost 4 bases and J lost 8, with 17 bases in between. CDR3 residues: CASSLTGPAGGYTF. The CDR3 nucleotides read TGCGCCAGCAGCCTGACCGGGCCGGCGGGAGGCTACACCTTC.

The chain employs TRBV27 and TRBJ2-5, with D unclear. Germline assignment: CDR1 MNHEY and CDR2 SMNVEV (reference sequence). This CDR3 is built from 15 residues. The germline V and J ends were trimmed by 3 bases and 1 base, with 12 bases remaining between them. The CDR3 bases are TGTGCCAGCAGTTTTGCGTACCAATCCCAAGAGACCCAGTACTTC. The encoded protein is CASSFAYQSQETQYF.

This rearrangement joins TRBV4-2 to TRBJ2-7; D is perhaps TRBD2 (7 bases). Per germline, CDR1 LGHNA and CDR2 YNFKEQ. The CDR3 consists of 15 residues. Trimming pared 2 bases from V and 7 bases from J, leaving 18 bases between. Here the CDR3 DNA reads TGTGCCAGCAGCCAAAGCCCGGGGGGCCCGGGGGAGCAGTACTTC. Its protein is CASSQSPGGPGEQYF.

V and J are TRBV13 and TRBJ2-5; 8 bases match TRBD2. This CDR3 comprises 15 residues. From germline, CDR1 is PRHDT and CDR2 FYEKMQ (reference sequence). V shed 3 bases and J 2 bases; nucleotides not matched to a gene: 5. CDR3: CASSFRTSRQETQYF. CDR3 bases: TGTGCCAGCAGCTTCCGGACTAGCCGGCAAGAGACCCAGTACTTC.

The rearrangement links TRBV18 to TRBJ1-6; D possibly corresponds to TRBD1 (5 bases). This CDR3 region has 15 residues. Looked up from germline, CDR1 is KGHSH and CDR2 is LQKENI. The ends were cut back, 3 bases at V and 6 bases at J, with 12 bases in the middle. CDR3 nucleotides: TGTGCCAGCTCACCGGGAGGGGCCCTTAATTCACCCCTCCACTTT. This translates into CASSPGGALNSPLHF.

The gene calls are TRBV16 and TRBJ2-2; no firm D call. This CDR3 has 15 amino acids. Trimming shortened V by 2 bases and J by 1 base, and 8 bases separated the two germline ends. Germline lookup yields CDR1 KGHSY and CDR2 FQNENV. Here the CDR3 reads CASSQLSGNTGELFF. CDR3 nucleotides: TGTGCCAGCAGCCAACTCTCGGGGAACACCGGGGAGCTGTTTTTT. Drawing the rest from reference TRBV16 and TRBJ2-2, the complete variable domain is GEEVAQTPKHLVRGEGQKAKLYCAPIKGHSYVFWYQQVLKNEFKFLISFQNENVFDETGMPKERFSAKCLPNSPCSLEIQATKLEDSAVYFCASSQLSGNTGELFFGEGSRLTVL.

V gene TRBV3-1 (or the pseudogene TRBV3-2) combines with J gene TRBJ2-7; TRBD2 is a possible D gene (5 bases). CDR3 length: 13 residues. CDR1 is LGHDT, CDR2 YNNKEL, per germline (reference sequence). Trimming shortened V by 1 base and J by 3 bases, and 7 bases separated the two germline ends. The DNA of the CDR3 is TGTGCCAGCAGCCAAGCGGGGAACTACGAGCAGTACTTC. The encoded protein is CASSQAGNYEQYF.

The chain recombines TRBV3-1 (or the pseudogene TRBV3-2) with TRBJ1-2, with a weak D call TRBD1 (5 bases). Germline CDR1 reads LGHDT; CDR2 reads YNNKEL (reference sequence). The V and J ends lost 0 bases and 7 bases respectively, with 24 bases between them. The CDR3 is made up of 18 amino acids. CDR3 sequence reads: CASSQDSKGNPRYGGYTF. In DNA, the CDR3 is TGTGCCAGCAGCCAAGATAGTAAGGGGAACCCCAGATACGGTGGCTACACCTTC.

This sequence joins TRBV2 and TRBJ2-7; 9 bases align to TRBD1. CDR1 and CDR2 from the germline V gene are SNHLY and FYNNEI. The V gene end was trimmed by 6 bases and the J gene end by 2 bases; junction bases not matched to a gene: 2. This CDR3 spans 13 amino acids. The CDR3 is CASRQGAPYEQYF. The CDR3 nucleotides read TGTGCCAGCAGACAGGGGGCCCCCTACGAGCAGTACTTC.

The chain carries TRBV19 and TRBJ1-3; the match to TRBD1 covers 8 bases. Losses at the gene ends were 7 bases for V and 0 bases for J; bases not matched to a gene: 5. The length of the CDR3 is 15 residues. The germline CDR1 and CDR2 sequences are LNHDA and SQIVND (reference sequence). This CDR3 reads CASTRDRTSGNTIYF. The CDR3 DNA is TGTGCCAGTACCCGGGACAGGACCTCTGGAAACACCATATATTTT.

The rearrangement joins TRBV11-3 to TRBJ2-1, with D perhaps TRBD2 (7 bases). Trimming stripped 5 bases from V and 8 bases from J, with 13 bases between. Germline V gene data show CDR1 as SGHNT and CDR2 as YENEEA. The CDR3 length is 13 residues. Here the CDR3 DNA reads TGTGCCAGCAGCCGGGGGGCCGACCATGAGCAGTTCTTC. It encodes CASSRGADHEQFF.

This rearrangement joins TRBV6-5 to TRBJ2-2; 7 nucleotides agree with TRBD2. V dropped 5 bases and J dropped 4; count of bases not matched to a gene: 7. Germline V CDR1 and CDR2: MNHEY, SVGAGI. This CDR3 has 15 amino acids. This chain's CDR3 is CASSIGLVSTGELFF. The CDR3 region has the DNA TGTGCCAGCAGTATCGGACTAGTTTCCACCGGGGAGCTGTTTTTT.

The V call is TRBV4-2, the J call TRBJ1-6; perhaps TRBD1 as D (5 bases). Germline CDR1 LGHNA, CDR2 YNFKEQ. The V and J ends lost 4 bases and 7 bases respectively, with 11 bases between them. This CDR3 contains 14 residues. CDR3 sequence reads: CASSPHGQNSPLHF. The CDR3 region has the DNA TGTGCCAGCAGCCCGCACGGACAAAATTCACCCCTCCACTTT.

The chain uses TRBV18 and TRBJ2-1; D is possibly TRBD1 (6 bases). Germline V gene sequence: CDR1 KGHSH, CDR2 LQKENI. V lost 1 base to trimming and J lost 6 bases, with 13 bases between them. This CDR3 spans 15 amino acids. The CDR3 DNA reads TGTGCCAGCTCACCACGACTGGACAGCTCCAATGAGCAGTTCTTC. Protein: CASSPRLDSSNEQFF.

V gene TRBV30 combines with J gene TRBJ1-1, with 8 bases that match TRBD1. CDR3 length: 13 amino acids. Looked up from germline, CDR1 is GTSNPN and CDR2 is SVGIG (reference sequence). Trimming removed 4 bases from V and 3 bases from J; junction bases left unmatched: 4. In DNA form, the CDR3 reads TGTGCCTGGAAGACGACAGGGGACACTGAAGCTTTCTTT. Amino acid sequence: CAWKTTGDTEAFF.